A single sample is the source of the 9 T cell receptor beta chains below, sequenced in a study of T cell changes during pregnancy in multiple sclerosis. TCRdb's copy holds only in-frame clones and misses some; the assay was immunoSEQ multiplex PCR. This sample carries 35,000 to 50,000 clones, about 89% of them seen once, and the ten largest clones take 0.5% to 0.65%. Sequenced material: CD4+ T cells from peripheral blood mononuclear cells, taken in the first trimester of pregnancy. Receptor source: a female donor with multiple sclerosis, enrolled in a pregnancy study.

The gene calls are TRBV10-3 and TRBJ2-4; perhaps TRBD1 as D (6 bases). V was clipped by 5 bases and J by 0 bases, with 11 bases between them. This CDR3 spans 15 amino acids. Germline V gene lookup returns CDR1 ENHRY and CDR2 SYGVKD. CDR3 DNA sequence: TGTGCCATCAGTCGGGACAAGGTAGCCAAAAACATTCAGTACTTC. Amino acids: CAISRDKVAKNIQYF.

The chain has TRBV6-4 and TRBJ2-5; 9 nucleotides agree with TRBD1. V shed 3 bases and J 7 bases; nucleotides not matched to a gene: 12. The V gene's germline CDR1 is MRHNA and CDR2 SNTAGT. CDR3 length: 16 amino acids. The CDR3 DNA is TGTGCCAGCAGTGAGCCCCGGACAGGGGATATCCCGACCCAGTACTTC. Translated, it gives CASSEPRTGDIPTQYF.

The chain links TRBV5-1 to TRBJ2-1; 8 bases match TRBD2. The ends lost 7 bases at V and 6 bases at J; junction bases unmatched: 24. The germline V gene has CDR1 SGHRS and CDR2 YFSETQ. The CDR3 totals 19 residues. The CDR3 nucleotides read TGCGCCAGCTCTGAAATCGCGGGAGGATTAGTGTCTGTGGCCAATGAGCAGTTCTTC. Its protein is CASSEIAGGLVSVANEQFF.

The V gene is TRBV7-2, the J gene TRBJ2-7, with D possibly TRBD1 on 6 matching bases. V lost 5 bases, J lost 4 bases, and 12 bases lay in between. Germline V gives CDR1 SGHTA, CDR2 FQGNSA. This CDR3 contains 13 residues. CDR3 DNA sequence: TGTGCCAGCAGCCTCAGGGGTCCGTACGAGCAGTACTTC. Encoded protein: CASSLRGPYEQYF.

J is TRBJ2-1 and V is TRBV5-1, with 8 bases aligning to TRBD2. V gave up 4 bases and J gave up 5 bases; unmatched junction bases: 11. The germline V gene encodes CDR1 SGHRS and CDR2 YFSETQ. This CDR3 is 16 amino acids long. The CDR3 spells CASSNIAGLADNEQFF. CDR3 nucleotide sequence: TGCGCCAGCAGCAACATAGCGGGATTAGCCGACAATGAGCAGTTCTTC.

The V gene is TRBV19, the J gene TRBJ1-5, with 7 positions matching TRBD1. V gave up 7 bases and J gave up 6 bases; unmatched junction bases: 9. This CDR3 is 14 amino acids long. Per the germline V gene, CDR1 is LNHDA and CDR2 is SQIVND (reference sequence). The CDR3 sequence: CASKGTAQAQPQHF. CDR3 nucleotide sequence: TGTGCCAGTAAAGGGACAGCGCAAGCTCAGCCCCAGCATTTT.

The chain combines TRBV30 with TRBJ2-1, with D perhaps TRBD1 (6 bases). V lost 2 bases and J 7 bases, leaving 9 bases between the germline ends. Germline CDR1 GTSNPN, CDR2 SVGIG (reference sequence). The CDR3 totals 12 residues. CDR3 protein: CAWSPGQNEQFF. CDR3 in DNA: TGTGCCTGGAGTCCCGGACAGAATGAGCAGTTCTTC.

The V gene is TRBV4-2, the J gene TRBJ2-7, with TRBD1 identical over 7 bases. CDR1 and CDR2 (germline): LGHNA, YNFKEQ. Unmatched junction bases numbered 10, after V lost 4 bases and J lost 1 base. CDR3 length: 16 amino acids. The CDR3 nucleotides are TGTGCCAGCAGCCCTAATGGAGACAGGGAATCCTACGAGCAGTACTTC. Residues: CASSPNGDRESYEQYF.

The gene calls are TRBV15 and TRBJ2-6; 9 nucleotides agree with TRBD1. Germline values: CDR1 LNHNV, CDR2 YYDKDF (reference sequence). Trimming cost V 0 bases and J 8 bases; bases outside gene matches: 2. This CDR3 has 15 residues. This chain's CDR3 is CATSREGTGTNVLTF. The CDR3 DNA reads TGTGCCACCAGCAGAGAGGGGACAGGGACCAACGTCCTGACTTTC.